The clone carrying this T cell receptor beta chain has a count of ten or more. These data belong to a study of spatial heterogeneity in lung cancer. The CDR3 covers 15 residues. Germline V gene lookup returns CDR1 SGDLS and CDR2 YYNGEE. Trimming shortened V by 0 bases and J by 4 bases, and 10 bases separated the two germline ends. The sample's time point: blood at routine non-recurrence follow-up after resection. Tumor, nontumor lung or frozen PBMC supplied whole RNA, sequenced without sorting. TCRdb fed the 5' RACE reads into MiXCR, producing one record per CDR3 protein. Counted here are fewer than 30,000 distinct CDR3 sequences, around 5.9% occurring once; the ten biggest clones make up under 25%.

Sequenced material: PBMCs, taken at follow-up. This clonotype was obtained from a male donor with early-stage non-small cell lung cancer. The chain couples TRBV9 to TRBJ2-2; no clear D gene. Here the CDR3 reads CASSVGQVGTGELFF. The DNA for the CDR3 is TGTGCCAGCAGCGTAGGTCAGGTGGGCACCGGGGAGCTGTTTTTT. The full variable domain, in which reference TRBV9 and TRBJ2-2 provide the parts outside the CDR3, is DSGVTQTPKHLITATGQRVTLRCSPRSGDLSVYWYQQSLDQGLQFLIQYYNGEERAKGNILERFSAQQFPDLHSELNLSSLELGDSALYFCASSVGQVGTGELFFGEGSRLTVL.